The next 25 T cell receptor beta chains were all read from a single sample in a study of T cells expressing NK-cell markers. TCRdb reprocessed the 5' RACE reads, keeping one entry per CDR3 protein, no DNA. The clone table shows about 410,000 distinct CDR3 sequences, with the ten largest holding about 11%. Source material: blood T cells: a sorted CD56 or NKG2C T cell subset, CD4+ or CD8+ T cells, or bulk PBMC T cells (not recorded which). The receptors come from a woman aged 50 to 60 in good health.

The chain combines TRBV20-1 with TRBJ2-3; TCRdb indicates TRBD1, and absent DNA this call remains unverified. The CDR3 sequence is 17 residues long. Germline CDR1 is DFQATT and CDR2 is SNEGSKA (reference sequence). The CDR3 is CSARGLGGPVGTDTQYF.

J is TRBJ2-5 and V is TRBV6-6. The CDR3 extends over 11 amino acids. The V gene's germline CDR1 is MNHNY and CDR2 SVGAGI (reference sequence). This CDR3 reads CASSQDETQYF.

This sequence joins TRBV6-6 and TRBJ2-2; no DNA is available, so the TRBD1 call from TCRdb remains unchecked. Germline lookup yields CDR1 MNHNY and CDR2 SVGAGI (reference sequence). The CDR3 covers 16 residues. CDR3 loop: CASSSPRTGHTGELFF.

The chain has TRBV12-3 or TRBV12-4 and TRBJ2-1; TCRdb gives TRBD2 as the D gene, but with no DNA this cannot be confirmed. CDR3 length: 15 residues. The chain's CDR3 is CASSGRTSVDNEQFF.

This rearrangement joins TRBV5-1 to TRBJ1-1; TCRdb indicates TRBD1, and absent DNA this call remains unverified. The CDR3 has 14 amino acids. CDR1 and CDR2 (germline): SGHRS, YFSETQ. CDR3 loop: CASSLYDGGGEAFF.

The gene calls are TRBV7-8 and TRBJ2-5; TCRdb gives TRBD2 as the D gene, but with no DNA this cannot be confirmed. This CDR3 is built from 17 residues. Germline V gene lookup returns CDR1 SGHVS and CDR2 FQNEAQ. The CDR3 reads CASSSLAGAPGGETQYF.

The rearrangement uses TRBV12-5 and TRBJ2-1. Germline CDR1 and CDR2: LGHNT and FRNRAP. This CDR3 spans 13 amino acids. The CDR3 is CASGPRGDNEQFF.

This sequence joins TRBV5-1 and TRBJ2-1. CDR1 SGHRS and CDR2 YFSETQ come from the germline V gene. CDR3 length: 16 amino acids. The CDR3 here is CASSLAMGESYNEQFF.

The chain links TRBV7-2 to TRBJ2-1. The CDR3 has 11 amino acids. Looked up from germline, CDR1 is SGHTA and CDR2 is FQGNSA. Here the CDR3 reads CASSFAFEQFF.

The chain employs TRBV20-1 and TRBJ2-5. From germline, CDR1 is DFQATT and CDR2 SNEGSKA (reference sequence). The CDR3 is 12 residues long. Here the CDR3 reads CSAVGGSETQYF.

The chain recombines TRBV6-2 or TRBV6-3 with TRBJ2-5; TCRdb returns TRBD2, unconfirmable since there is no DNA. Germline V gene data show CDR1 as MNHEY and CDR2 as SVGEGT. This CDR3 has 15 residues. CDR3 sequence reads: CASSYELAGKETQYF.

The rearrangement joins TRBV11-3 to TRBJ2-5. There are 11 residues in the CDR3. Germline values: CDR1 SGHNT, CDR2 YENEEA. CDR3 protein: CASSSRGTQYF.

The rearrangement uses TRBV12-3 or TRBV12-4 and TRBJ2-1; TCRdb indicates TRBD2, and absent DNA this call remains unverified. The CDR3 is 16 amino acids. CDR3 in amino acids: CASSFRLAGGRDEQFF.

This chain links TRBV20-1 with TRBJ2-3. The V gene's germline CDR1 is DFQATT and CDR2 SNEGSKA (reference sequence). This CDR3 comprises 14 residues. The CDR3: CSARLLPVGDTQYF.

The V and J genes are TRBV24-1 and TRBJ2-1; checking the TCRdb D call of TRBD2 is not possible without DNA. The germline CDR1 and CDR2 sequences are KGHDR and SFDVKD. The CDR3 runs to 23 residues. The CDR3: CATSDRLGTSGRANPSSYNEQFF.

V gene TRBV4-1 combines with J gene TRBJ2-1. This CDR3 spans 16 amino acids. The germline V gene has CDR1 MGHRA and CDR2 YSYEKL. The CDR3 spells CASSQVLGSSYNEQFF.

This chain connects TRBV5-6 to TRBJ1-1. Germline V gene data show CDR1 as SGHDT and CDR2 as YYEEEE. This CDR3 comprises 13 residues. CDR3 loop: CASSPRINTEAFF.

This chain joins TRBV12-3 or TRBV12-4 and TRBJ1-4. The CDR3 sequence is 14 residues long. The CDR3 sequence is CASSLRPALEKLFF.

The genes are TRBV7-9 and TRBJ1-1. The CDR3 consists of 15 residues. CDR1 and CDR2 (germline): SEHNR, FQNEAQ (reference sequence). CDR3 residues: CASSFSEAQEAQAFF.

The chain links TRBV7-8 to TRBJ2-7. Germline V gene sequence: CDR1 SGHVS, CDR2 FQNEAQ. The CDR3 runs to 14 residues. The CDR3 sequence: CASSVSGGSYEQYF. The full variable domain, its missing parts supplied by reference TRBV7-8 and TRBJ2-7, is GAGVSQSPRYKVAKRGQDVALRCDPISGHVSLFWYQQALGQGPEFLTYFQNEAQLDKSGLPSDRFFAERPEGSVSTLKIQRTQQEDSAVYLCASSVSGGSYEQYFGPGTRLTVT.

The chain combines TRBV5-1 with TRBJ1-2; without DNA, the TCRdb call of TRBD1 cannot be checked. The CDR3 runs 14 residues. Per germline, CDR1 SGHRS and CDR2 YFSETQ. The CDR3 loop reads CASSLVGGQDGYTF.

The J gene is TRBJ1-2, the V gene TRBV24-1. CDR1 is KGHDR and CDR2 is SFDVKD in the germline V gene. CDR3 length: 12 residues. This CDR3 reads CATSDLYGGYTF.

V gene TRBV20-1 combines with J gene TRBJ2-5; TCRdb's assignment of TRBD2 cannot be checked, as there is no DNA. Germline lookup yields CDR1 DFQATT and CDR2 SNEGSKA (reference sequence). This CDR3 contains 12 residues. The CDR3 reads CSAKGGSETQYF.

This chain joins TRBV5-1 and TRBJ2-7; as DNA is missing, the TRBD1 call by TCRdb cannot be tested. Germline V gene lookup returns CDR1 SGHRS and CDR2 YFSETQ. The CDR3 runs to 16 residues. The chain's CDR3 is CASSLTPRTGGHEQYF.

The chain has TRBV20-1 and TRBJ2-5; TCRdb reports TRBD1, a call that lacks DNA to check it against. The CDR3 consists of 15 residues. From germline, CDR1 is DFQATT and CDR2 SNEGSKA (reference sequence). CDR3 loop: CSAREAREVQETQYF.